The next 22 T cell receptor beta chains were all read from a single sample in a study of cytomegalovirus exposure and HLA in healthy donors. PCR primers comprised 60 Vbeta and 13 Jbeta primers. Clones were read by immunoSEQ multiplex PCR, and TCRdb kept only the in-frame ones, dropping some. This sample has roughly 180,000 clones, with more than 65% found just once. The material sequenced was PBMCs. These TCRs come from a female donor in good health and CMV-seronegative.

The CDR3 nucleotides are TGTGCCAGCTCACCACGGCTCGACAGTCCCTACGAGCAGTACTTC. Amino acid sequence: CASSPRLDSPYEQYF. V gene TRBV18 combines with J gene TRBJ2-7; weak D call: TRBD1 (5 bases). Germline V gene sequence: CDR1 KGHSH, CDR2 LQKENI. CDR3 length: 15 residues. V lost 1 base and J lost 2, with 12 bases in between. Full variable domain (rest looked up from reference TRBV18 and TRBJ2-7): NAGVMQNPRHLVRRRGQEARLRCSPMKGHSHVYWYRQLPEEGLKFMVYLQKENIIDESGMPKERFSAEFPKEGPSILRIQQVVRGDSAAYFCASSPRLDSPYEQYFGPGTRLTVT.

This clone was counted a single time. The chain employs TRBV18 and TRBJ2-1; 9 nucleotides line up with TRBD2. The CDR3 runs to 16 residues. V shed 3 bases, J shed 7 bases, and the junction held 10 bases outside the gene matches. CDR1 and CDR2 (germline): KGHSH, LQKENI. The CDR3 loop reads CASSPAGTSLRNEQFF. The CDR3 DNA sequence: TGTGCCAGCTCACCGGCCGGGACTAGCCTTCGTAATGAGCAGTTCTTC.

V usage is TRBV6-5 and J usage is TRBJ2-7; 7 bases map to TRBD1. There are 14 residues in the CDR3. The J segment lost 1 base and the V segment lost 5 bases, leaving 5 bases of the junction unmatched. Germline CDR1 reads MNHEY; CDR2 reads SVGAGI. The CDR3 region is CASSRVRGSYEQYF. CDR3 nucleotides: TGTGCCAGCAGTCGCGTCAGGGGGTCCTACGAGCAGTACTTC.

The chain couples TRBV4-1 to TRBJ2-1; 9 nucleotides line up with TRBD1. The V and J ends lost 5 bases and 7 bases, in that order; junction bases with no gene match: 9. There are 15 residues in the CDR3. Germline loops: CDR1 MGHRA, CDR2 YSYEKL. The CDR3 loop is CASSSGDREVNEQFF. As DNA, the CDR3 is TGCGCCAGCAGCTCGGGGGACAGGGAAGTGAATGAGCAGTTCTTC.

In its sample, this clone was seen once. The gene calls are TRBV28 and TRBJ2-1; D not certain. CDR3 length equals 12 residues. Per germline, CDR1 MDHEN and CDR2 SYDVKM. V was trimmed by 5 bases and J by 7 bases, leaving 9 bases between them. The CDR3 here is CASSVGVNEQFF. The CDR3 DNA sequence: TGTGCCAGCAGTGTAGGAGTTAATGAGCAGTTCTTC.

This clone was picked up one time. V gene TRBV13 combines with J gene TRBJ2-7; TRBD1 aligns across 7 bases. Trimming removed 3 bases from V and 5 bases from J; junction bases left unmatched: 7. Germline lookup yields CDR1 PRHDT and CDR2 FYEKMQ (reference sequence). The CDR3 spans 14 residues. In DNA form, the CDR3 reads TGTGCCAGCAGCTTTTGGGACAGACCCCACGAGCAGTACTTC. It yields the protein CASSFWDRPHEQYF.

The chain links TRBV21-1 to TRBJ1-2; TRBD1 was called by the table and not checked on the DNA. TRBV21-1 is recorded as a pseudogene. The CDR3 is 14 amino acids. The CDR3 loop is CASSLQATNYGYTF. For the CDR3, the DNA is TGTGCCAGCAGCTTACAGGCCACTAACTATGGCTACACCTTC.

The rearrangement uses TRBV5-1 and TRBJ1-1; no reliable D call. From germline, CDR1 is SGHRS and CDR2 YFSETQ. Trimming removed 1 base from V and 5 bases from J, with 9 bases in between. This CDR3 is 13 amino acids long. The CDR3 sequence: CASSLQYGTEAFF. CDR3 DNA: TGCGCCAGCAGCTTGCAGTACGGGACTGAAGCTTTCTTT.

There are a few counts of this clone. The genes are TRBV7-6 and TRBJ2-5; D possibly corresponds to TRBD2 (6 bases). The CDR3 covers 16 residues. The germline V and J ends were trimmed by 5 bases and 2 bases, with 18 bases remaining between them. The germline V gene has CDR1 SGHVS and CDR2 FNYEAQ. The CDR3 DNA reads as TGTGCCAGCAGCCGGGTGGTAGCGGAGTCGCAAGAGACCCAGTACTTC. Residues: CASSRVVAESQETQYF. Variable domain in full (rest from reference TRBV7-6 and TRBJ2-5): GAGVSQSPRYKVTKRGQDVALRCDPISGHVSLYWYRQALGQGPEFLTYFNYEAQQDKSGLPNDRFSAERPEGSISTLTIQRTEQRDSAMYRCASSRVVAESQETQYFGPGTRLLVL.

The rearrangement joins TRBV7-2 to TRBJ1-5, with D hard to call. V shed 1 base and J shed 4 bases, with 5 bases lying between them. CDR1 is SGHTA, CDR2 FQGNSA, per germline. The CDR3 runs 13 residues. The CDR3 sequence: CASSLEPNQPQHF. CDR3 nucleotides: TGTGCCAGCAGCTTAGAGCCTAATCAGCCCCAGCATTTT.

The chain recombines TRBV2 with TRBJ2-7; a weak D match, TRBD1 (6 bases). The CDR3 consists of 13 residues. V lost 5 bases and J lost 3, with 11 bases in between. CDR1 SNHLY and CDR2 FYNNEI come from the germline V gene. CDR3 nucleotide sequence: TGTGCCAGCAGTCCCCGACAGGACTACGAGCAGTACTTC. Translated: CASSPRQDYEQYF.

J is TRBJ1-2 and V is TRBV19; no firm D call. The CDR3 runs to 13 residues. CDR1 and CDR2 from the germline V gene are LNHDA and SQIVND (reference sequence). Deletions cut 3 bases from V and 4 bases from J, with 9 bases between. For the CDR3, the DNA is TGTGCCAGTAGTATCCCCGGGGTCTATGGCTACACCTTC. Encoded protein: CASSIPGVYGYTF.

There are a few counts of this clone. Written as DNA, the CDR3 is TGCGCCAGCAGCCAAGAGCAGGGGATTTCCTACGAGCAGTACTTC. Translation: CASSQEQGISYEQYF. The chain combines TRBV4-3 with TRBJ2-7, with a tentative D call TRBD1 (6 bases). With 0 bases removed from V and 1 base from J, the gap between germline ends came to 10 bases. The length of the CDR3 is 15 residues. CDR1 LGHNA and CDR2 YSLEER come from the germline V gene.

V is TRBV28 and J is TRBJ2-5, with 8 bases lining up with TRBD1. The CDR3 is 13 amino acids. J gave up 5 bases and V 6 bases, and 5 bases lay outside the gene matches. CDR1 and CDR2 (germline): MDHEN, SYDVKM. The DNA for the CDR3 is TGTGCCAGCAGGGAGACAGGGGTGGAGACCCAGTACTTC. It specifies CASRETGVETQYF.

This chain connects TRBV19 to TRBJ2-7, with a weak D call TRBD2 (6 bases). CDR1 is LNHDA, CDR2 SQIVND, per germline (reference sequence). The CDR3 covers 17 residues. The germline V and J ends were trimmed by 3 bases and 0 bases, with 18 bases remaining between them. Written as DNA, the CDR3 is TGTGCCAGTAGTATCGGTGGAATAGCGGTTACCTCCTACGAGCAGTACTTC. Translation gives CASSIGGIAVTSYEQYF.

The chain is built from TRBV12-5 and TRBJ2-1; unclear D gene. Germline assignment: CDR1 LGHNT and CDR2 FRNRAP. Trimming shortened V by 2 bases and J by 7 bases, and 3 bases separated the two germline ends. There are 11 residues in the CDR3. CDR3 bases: TGTGCTAGTGGTTTGTCGAATGAGCAGTTCTTC. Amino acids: CASGLSNEQFF.

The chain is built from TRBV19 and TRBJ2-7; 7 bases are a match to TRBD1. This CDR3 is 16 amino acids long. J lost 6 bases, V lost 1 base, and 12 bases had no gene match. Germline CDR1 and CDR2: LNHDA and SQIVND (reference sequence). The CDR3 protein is CASSIGPAGGRGEQYF. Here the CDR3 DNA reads TGTGCCAGTAGTATAGGGCCGGCAGGGGGTCGGGGCGAGCAGTACTTC.

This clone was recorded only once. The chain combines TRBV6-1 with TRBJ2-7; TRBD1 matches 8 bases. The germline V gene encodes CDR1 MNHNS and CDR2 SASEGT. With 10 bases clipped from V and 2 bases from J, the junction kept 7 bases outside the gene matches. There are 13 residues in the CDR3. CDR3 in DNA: TGTGCCACCTCTAGGGACAGGACCTACGAGCAGTACTTC. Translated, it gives CATSRDRTYEQYF.

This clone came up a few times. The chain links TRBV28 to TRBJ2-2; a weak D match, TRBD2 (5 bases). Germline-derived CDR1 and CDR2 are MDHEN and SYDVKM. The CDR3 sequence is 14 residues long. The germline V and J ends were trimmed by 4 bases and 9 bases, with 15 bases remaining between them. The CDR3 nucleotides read TGTGCCAGCAGTTCGGGGAGCACGAGGAGGGAGCTGTTTTTT. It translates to CASSSGSTRRELFF.

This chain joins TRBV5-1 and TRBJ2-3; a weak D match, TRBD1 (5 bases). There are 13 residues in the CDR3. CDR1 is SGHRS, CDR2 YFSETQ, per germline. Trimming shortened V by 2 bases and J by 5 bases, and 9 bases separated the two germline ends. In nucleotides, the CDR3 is TGCGCCAGCAGCTTCGTCAGGGAAGATACGCAGTATTTT. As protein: CASSFVREDTQYF.

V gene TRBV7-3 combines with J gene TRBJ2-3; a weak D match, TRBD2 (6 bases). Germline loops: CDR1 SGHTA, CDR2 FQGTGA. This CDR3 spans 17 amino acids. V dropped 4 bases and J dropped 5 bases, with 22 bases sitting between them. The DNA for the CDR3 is TGTGCCAGCAGCTCCCAGGGACTCCCGAACACCAAAGATACGCAGTATTTT. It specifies CASSSQGLPNTKDTQYF.

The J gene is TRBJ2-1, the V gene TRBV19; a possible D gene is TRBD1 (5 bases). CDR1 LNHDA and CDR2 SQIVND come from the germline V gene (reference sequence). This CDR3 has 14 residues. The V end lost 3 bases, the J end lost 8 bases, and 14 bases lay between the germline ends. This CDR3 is CASSILGAAHEQFF. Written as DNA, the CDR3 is TGTGCCAGTAGTATTTTAGGGGCGGCCCATGAGCAGTTCTTC.